Detailed here is one T cell receptor beta chain. The antigen is unknown. Between the trimmed V and J ends, which lost 1 base and 3 bases, there was a span of 13 bases. Germline V lookup: CDR1 LGHNA, CDR2 YNFKEQ. CDR3 length: 15 amino acids. The data are from a study of shared clonotypes between healthy human individuals. About the research overall: The cohort had a couple of women and three men, ages 18 to 49.

The material for each subset, its genomic DNA, was split evenly across several immunoSEQ plates. Data came from immunoSEQ multiplex PCR; TCRdb stores just in-frame clones and leaves some out. The sample carries approximately 2,300,000 clones, 80% to 95% recorded once. Study outcomes and limitations: Donor scarcity curtailed the genetic and exposure-history diversity represented herein.

The chain has TRBV4-2 and TRBJ2-7; the D gene is possibly TRBD1 (5 bases). This TCR derives from a man younger than 30 in good health. Some clones in this sample may be carry-over from other donors' samples. Sequences were obtained from naive CD4+ T cells from PBMCs. Subset: CD45RA+ positively selected. The CDR3 sequence is CASSQGTTEYYEQYF. DNA for the CDR3: TGTGCCAGCAGCCAAGGTACGACAGAGTACTACGAGCAGTACTTC.